Reported below is one TCR beta chain. Its antigen remains unidentified. The source of the sample is a study of tumor and adjacent non-tumor tissue in lung cancer. For the study at large: Stage I to III disease affected roughly ten men and roughly five women aged about 31 to 76.

RNA was extracted from bulk tissue without any cell sorting. Chemotherapy-naive patients with new lung cancer underwent thoracic surgery in China, August–late 2014. Study observations and caveats: In normal lung, the top 100 clones were significantly more dominant than in tumor.

V was trimmed by 9 bases and J by 1 base, leaving 12 bases between them. Germline CDR1 and CDR2: MNHNS and SASEGT. This CDR3 has 14 amino acids. Three rounds of nested PCR, following a modified ARM-PCR protocol, produced the TCRbeta library. TCRdb re-analysed the multiplex PCR reads in MiXCR, keeping a single row per CDR3 protein. Among approximately 79,000 distinct CDR3 sequences listed, more than 60% were seen once. The TCR sequence derives from a man between 65 and 85 years old with non-small cell lung cancer. The sequenced sample was lung tumor tissue. The chain has TRBV6-1 and TRBJ2-2; D unclear. CDR3 in amino acids: CASYNIENTGELFF. CDR3 nucleotide sequence: TGTGCCAGTTACAACATTGAGAACACCGGGGAGCTGTTTTTT.